This TCR beta chain was sequenced for a study of blood T cell repertoires in COVID-19. Overall study context: T cells, B-cell-depleted T cells, or PBMCs supplied cDNA or gDNA.

Sequencing used immunoSEQ multiplex PCR; TCRdb keeps in-frame clones, though not all of them. The table has roughly 150,000 clones, 87% seen once. V lost 3 bases to trimming and J lost 5 bases, with 10 bases between them. This CDR3 comprises 13 residues. Germline CDR1 is MRHNA and CDR2 is SNTAGT. The specimen sequenced was peripheral blood. The TCR originated in a human donor in a cohort sampled during active COVID-19. The chain links TRBV6-4 to TRBJ1-1, with D uncertain. CDR3 loop: CASSEPPGTEAFF. CDR3 in DNA: TGTGCCAGCAGTGAGCCCCCGGGGACTGAAGCTTTCTTT.